This TCR beta chain was captured by sequencing in a study of CXCR3-negative and CXCR3-positive naive CD8 T cells. Per germline, CDR1 SGHAT and CDR2 FQNNGV. The CDR3 is made up of 14 amino acids. Triplicates of 300,000 cells were sorted from each CD8+ T cell subset. Cells that were CD45RO-CCR7+CD27+CD95- constituted naive CD8+ T cells. Via 5' RACE with UMI labels, TRB cDNA libraries were prepared. Each CDR3 protein gets one entry in TCRdb, which reprocessed the 5' RACE reads and gives no DNA. Its table lists tens of thousands of distinct CDR3 sequences. V and J are TRBV11-2 and TRBJ1-4. The clonotype was recovered from a human donor in good health. Some clones in this sample may be carry-over from other donors' samples. Sequenced input: naive CXCR3- CD8+ T cells from blood. The subset was: CD45RO-CCR7+CD27+CD95- naive CD8+ T cells lacking CXCR3 (TNR3-). CDR3 residues: CASSLRGPFEKLFF.